A selection of T cell receptor beta chains follows, all from one sample in a study of T cell changes during pregnancy in multiple sclerosis. The assay was immunoSEQ multiplex PCR, and TCRdb's table has in-frame clones only and misses some. The data show approximately 100,000 clones, with just over 90% seen just once and about 1.3% held by the top ten. The sample in question was peripheral blood, obtained in the second trimester of pregnancy. The receptor set was obtained from a female donor with multiple sclerosis, enrolled in a pregnancy study. The CDR3 runs from the conserved cysteine through the conserved F or W. The D gene is left open where the match is weak. Clone size is stated in some rows and not others, as once, few, many or a class when expanded.

j_call v_call cdr3_length d_call clone_size cdr3_nt cdr3_aa
TRBJ2-3 TRBV7-6 15 TRBD2 . TGTGCCAGCAGCTTAGCGGAAGCGGGGCCAGATACGCAGTATTTT CASSLAEAGPDTQYF
TRBJ1-5 TRBV10-2 12 . . TGCGCCAGCACCGCGGGGGGTCAGCCCCAGCATTTT CASTAGGQPQHF
TRBJ1-1 TRBV11-2 15 TRBD1 . TGTGCCAGCAGCTTAGTGGGCAGGGGGCTAACTGAAGCTTTCTTT CASSLVGRGLTEAFF
TRBJ2-3 TRBV2 13 . . TGTGCCAGCACCCTCGTTACGGGAGATACGCAGTATTTT CASTLVTGDTQYF
TRBJ1-2 TRBV19 15 TRBD1 . TGTGCCAGTAGTACGACAGGGGAATCCCTTTATGGCTACACCTTC CASSTTGESLYGYTF
TRBJ2-1 TRBV7-6 17 TRBD1 . TGTGCCAGCAGCTTAGTCTTCGGTGGGACAGGGGTTAATGAGCAGTTCTTC CASSLVFGGTGVNEQFF
TRBJ2-7 TRBV6-5 14 TRBD2 . TGTGCCAGCAGTTCCCTAGCGGGGCCCTACGAGCAGTACTTC CASSSLAGPYEQYF
TRBJ2-4 TRBV9 14 TRBD1 . TGTGCCAGCAGCGTTACAGGGGATTTTAACATTCAGTACTTC CASSVTGDFNIQYF
TRBJ1-4 TRBV11-2 17 TRBD1 . TGTGCCAGCAGCCCCCGCCCAGGGACAGGGCTTAATGAAAAACTGTTTTTT CASSPRPGTGLNEKLFF
TRBJ1-1 TRBV2 14 . . TGTGCCAGCAGCGGACAGCTTTTGAACACTGAAGCTTTCTTT CASSGQLLNTEAFF
TRBJ1-5 TRBV7-9 10 . . TGTGCCAGCAGCTTATTCGCCCAGCATTTT CASSLFAQHF
TRBJ1-3 TRBV6-5 16 TRBD1 . TGTGCCAGCAGTTACGGATTCAGGGGGCCTGGAAACACCATATATTTT CASSYGFRGPGNTIYF
TRBJ2-2 TRBV19 15 . . TGTGCCAGTAGTATCGGACGGGGATACACCGGGGAGCTGTTTTTT CASSIGRGYTGELFF
TRBJ2-1 TRBV7-2 14 TRBD1 . TGTGCCAGCAGCAAATGGACAGGGGACACTGAGCAGTTCTTC CASSKWTGDTEQFF
TRBJ2-2 TRBV10-3 17 TRBD2 . TGTGCCACCCAGACCTCCACTAGCGGGGGGGCCGCCGGGGAGCTGTTTTTT CATQTSTSGGAAGELFF
TRBJ2-7 TRBV6-4 12 . . TGTGCCAGCAACGGCGGGAACTACGAGCAGTACTTC CASNGGNYEQYF
TRBJ2-1 TRBV2 14 TRBD1 . TGTGCCAGCAGTCCCGGGACAGGGGGCAGAGGGCAGTTCTTC CASSPGTGGRGQFF
TRBJ2-5 TRBV4-1 15 TRBD2 . TGCGCCAGCAGCTTGACTAGCGGGAGGACGGAGACCCAGTACTTC CASSLTSGRTETQYF
TRBJ2-7 TRBV27 16 TRBD1 . TGTGCCAGCAGTCCCCTTATTGACAGGGGCGGCTACGAGCAGTACTTC CASSPLIDRGGYEQYF
TRBJ1-5 TRBV27 14 . . TGTGCCAGCAGTCCCTCCGTTCTCAATCAGCCCCAGCATTTT CASSPSVLNQPQHF
TRBJ2-4 TRBV5-1 21 TRBD2 once TGCGCCAGCAGCTTATTCGGGCCAGGACTAGCGGGGGGGGTAGCCAAAAACATTCAGTACTTC CASSLFGPGLAGGVAKNIQYF
TRBJ2-6 TRBV4-1 17 . . TGCGCCAGCTCGGGTGGGGGGTCGGACTCTGGGGCCAACGTCCTGACTTTC CASSGGGSDSGANVLTF
TRBJ1-1 TRBV18 18 TRBD1 . TGTGCCAGCTCCCGGAACCCGGGACAGCCTTTAATGAACACTGAAGCTTTCTTT CASSRNPGQPLMNTEAFF